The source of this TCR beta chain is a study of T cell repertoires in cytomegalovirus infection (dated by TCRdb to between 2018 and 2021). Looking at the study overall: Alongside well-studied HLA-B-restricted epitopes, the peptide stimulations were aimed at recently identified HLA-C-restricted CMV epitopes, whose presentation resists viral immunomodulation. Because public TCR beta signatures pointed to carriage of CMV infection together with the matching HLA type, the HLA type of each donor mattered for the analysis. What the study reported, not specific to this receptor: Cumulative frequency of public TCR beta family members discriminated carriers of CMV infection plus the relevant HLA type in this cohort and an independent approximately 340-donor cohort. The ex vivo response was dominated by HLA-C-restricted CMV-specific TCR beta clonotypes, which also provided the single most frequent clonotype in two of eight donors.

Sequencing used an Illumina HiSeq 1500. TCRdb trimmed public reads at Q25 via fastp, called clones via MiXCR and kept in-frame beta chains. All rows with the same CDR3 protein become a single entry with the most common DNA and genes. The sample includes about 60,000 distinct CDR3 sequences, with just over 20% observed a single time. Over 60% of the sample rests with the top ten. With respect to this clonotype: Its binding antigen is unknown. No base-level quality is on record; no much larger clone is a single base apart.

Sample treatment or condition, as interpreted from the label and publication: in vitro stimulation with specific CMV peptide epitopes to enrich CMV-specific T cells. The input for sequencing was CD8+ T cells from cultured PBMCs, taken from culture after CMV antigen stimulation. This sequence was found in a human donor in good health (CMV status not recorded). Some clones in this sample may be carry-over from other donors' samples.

The CDR3: CASSLGGAGSYEQYF. The DNA sequence is as follows: TGTGCCAGCAGCTTAGGAGGGGCGGGCTCCTACGAGCAGTACTTC. The sequence links TRBV7-2 to TRBJ2-7; the D gene assignment is perhaps TRBD1 or TRBD2, with each matching 5 bases. The CDR3 has 15 amino acids, counting the end cysteine and phenylalanine. Only the CDR3 DNA is retained, 45 bases long and in frame from the first base. Taken from the germline V gene, the CDR1 and CDR2 loops are SGHTA and FQGNSA. Trimming at the junction amounts to 1 base on V and 0 bases on J, and the germline ends lie 10 bases apart.